This TCR beta chain was found in a study of cytomegalovirus exposure and HLA in healthy donors. Study-wide results and limits: CMV antigen specificity was confirmed in vitro for a few CMV-associated chains. V segments that were indistinguishable, TRBV6-2 and TRBV6-3 among them, were omitted from analysis.

Remarks on this clone: Antigen specificity is unknown.

The primer mix had 60 Vbeta and 13 Jbeta primers. Sequencing used immunoSEQ multiplex PCR; TCRdb keeps in-frame clones, though not all of them. Among under 200,000 clones listed, around 84% were seen once. Deletions cut 6 bases from V and 5 bases from J, with 13 bases between. The CDR3 runs to 14 residues. In germline, CDR1 is LNHDA, CDR2 SQIVND (reference sequence). Sequencing input: PBMCs. The gene calls are TRBV19 and TRBJ2-2, with a weak D call TRBD2 (6 bases). This TCR derives from a man aged 50-60 years in good health and CMV-seropositive. In nucleotides, the CDR3 is TGTGCCAGTAGCCTGGGACTCCCTACCGGGGAGCTGTTTTTT. It codes for CASSLGLPTGELFF.